These 14 T cell receptor beta chains share one sample of origin, sequenced in a study of shared clonotypes between healthy human individuals (dated by TCRdb to about 2020). Receptors were amplified or captured by the immunoSEQ multiplex PCR assay. What TCRdb holds here is the immuneACCESS table cut down to in-frame rearrangements. Part of the clones is not present; checked against another copy, under half of the missing clones reflect an unresolved V gene, and the others are unexplained. A total of approximately 1.4 million clones appear in this sample, about 98% of them only once. In total, the top ten clones hold approximately 0.44% of the sample. The sequencing input was naive CD4+ T cells sorted from blood. The cell subset or site label, read with the paper, signifies: CD45RA+ positively selected. The receptors were gathered from a man aged 25 to 40 in good health.

The V and J genes are TRBV14 and TRBJ2-1; TRBD2 is a possible D gene (5 bases). This CDR3 region has 12 residues. Deletions cut 1 base from V and 16 bases from J, with 14 bases between. Germline V gene sequence: CDR1 SGHDN, CDR2 FVKESK. CDR3 nucleotides: TGTGCCAGCAGCCAAGGACCGGGATCTTACTTCTTC. It codes for CASSQGPGSYFF.

The CDR3 coding sequence is TGTGCCAGCAGCCTTAGCGGCCCAACCGGGGAGCTGTTTTTT. It translates to CASSLSGPTGELFF. The rearrangement joins TRBV7-9 to TRBJ2-2; TRBD2 is a possible D gene (6 bases). The V gene lost 5 bases and the J gene lost 5 bases, with 12 bases spanning the gap. This CDR3 has 14 residues. CDR1 and CDR2 from the germline V gene are SEHNR and FQNEAQ (reference sequence).

The gene calls are TRBV4-1 and TRBJ1-5; D is perhaps TRBD1 (5 bases). The V gene's germline CDR1 is MGHRA and CDR2 YSYEKL. CDR3 length: 13 residues. Trimming shortened V by 5 bases and J by 9 bases, and 14 bases separated the two germline ends. The CDR3 sequence: CASSKQVLGPQHF. In nucleotides, the CDR3 is TGCGCCAGCAGCAAACAGGTGCTAGGGCCCCAGCATTTT.

V and J are TRBV27 and TRBJ2-1; the D is unclear. This CDR3 contains 14 residues. The V gene lost 5 bases and the J gene lost 2 bases, with 10 bases spanning the gap. Per germline, CDR1 MNHEY and CDR2 SMNVEV (reference sequence). The CDR3 here is CASSPGTTYNEQFF. As DNA, the CDR3 is TGTGCCAGCAGTCCGGGTACAACCTACAATGAGCAGTTCTTC.

The V call is TRBV10-2, the J call TRBJ2-2; D perhaps matches TRBD1 (6 bases). Trimming pared 6 bases from V and 1 base from J, leaving 12 bases between. Germline-derived CDR1 and CDR2 are WSHSY and SAAADI. The CDR3 extends over 15 amino acids. The CDR3 loop reads CASSATGLNTGELFF. Written as DNA, the CDR3 is TGCGCCAGCAGCGCAACAGGGCTGAACACCGGGGAGCTGTTTTTT.

The chain combines TRBV7-6 with TRBJ2-7; 14 positions match TRBD2. The CDR3 is 18 amino acids. V was pared by 5 bases and J by 4 bases, with 13 bases of the junction left unmatched. Germline CDR1 reads SGHVS; CDR2 reads FNYEAQ. Written as DNA, the CDR3 is TGTGCCAGCAGCCCAACCGGGACTAGCGGGAGATTTCTATACGAGCAGTACTTC. It codes for CASSPTGTSGRFLYEQYF.

This clone occurred once. V usage is TRBV6-1 and J usage is TRBJ1-1, with D possibly being TRBD1 (5 bases). The CDR3 consists of 14 residues. V was trimmed by 2 bases and J by 1 base, leaving 8 bases between them. Germline CDR1 is MNHNS and CDR2 is SASEGT. This CDR3 is CASSERGWNTEAFF. The CDR3 DNA is TGTGCCAGCAGTGAAAGGGGCTGGAACACTGAAGCTTTCTTT.

The chain recombines TRBV15 with TRBJ1-2; the match to TRBD1 covers 7 bases. Germline V CDR1 and CDR2: LNHNV, YYDKDF (reference sequence). The V and J ends lost 0 bases and 4 bases, in that order; junction bases with no gene match: 11. The CDR3 has 17 residues. The CDR3 region is CATSRDWGQQGGYGYTF. CDR3 DNA: TGTGCCACCAGCAGAGATTGGGGGCAGCAGGGGGGCTATGGCTACACCTTC.

V usage is TRBV6-5 and J usage is TRBJ1-2, with unresolved D. The V and J ends lost 6 bases and 2 bases respectively, with 10 bases between them. The CDR3 has 13 amino acids. Germline V gene sequence: CDR1 MNHEY, CDR2 SVGAGI. The CDR3 sequence: CASSQRANYGYTF. CDR3 sequence (DNA): TGTGCCAGCAGCCAGCGGGCCAACTATGGCTACACCTTC.

The chain links TRBV27 to TRBJ2-5; possible D gene TRBD1, 6 bases. Germline CDR1 reads MNHEY; CDR2 reads SMNVEV (reference sequence). Trimming pared 7 bases from V and 2 bases from J, leaving 17 bases between. The CDR3 sequence is 15 residues long. The CDR3 here is CASTTKGTTQETQYF. The CDR3, as DNA: TGTGCCAGCACTACAAAAGGGACAACTCAAGAGACCCAGTACTTC.

The V call is TRBV5-5, the J call TRBJ2-5, with TRBD2 matching 8 bases. CDR1 is SGHKS, CDR2 YYEKEE, per germline (reference sequence). This CDR3 has 16 residues. The ends lost 0 bases at V and 2 bases at J; junction bases unmatched: 6. Here the CDR3 DNA reads TGTGCCAGCAGCTTGGCCCTTACGGGAGGGCAAGAGACCCAGTACTTC. Encoded protein: CASSLALTGGQETQYF.

This chain connects TRBV18 to TRBJ2-7; D perhaps matches TRBD2 (5 bases). The V end was cut by 3 bases, the J end by 5 bases, with 14 bases between. Germline lookup yields CDR1 KGHSH and CDR2 LQKENI. The CDR3 length is 14 residues. The CDR3 nucleotides read TGTGCCAGCTCACCTAGGACGGGGAGTGACGAGCAGTACTTC. The encoded protein is CASSPRTGSDEQYF.

The rearrangement uses TRBV27 and TRBJ2-3, with 7 bases lining up with TRBD2. The germline gives CDR1 MNHEY, CDR2 SMNVEV (reference sequence). The CDR3 is made up of 15 amino acids. The V gene end was trimmed by 6 bases and the J gene end by 0 bases; junction bases not matched to a gene: 6. The CDR3 sequence is CASSRPSGSTDTQYF. CDR3 nucleotides: TGTGCCAGCAGCCGACCTAGCGGAAGCACAGATACGCAGTATTTT.

V usage is TRBV18 and J usage is TRBJ2-7; no definite D call. The CDR3 sequence is 15 residues long. V was shortened by 3 bases and J by 1 base, with 13 bases between the two germline ends. The germline V gene encodes CDR1 KGHSH and CDR2 LQKENI. CDR3 sequence reads: CASSPLGGRSYEQYF. CDR3 in DNA: TGTGCCAGCTCACCCCTCGGCGGCAGGTCCTACGAGCAGTACTTC.